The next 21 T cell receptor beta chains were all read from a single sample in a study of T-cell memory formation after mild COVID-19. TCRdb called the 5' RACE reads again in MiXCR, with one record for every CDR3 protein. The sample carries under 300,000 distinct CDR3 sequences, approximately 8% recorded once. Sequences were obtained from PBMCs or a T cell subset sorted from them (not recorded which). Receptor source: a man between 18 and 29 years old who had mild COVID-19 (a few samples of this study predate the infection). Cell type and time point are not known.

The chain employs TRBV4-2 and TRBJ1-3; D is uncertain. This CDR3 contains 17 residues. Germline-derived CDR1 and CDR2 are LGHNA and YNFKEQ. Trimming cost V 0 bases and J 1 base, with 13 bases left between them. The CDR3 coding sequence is TGTGCCAGCAGCCAAGAAGCAGGATCGGCGTCTGGAAACACCATATATTTT. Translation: CASSQEAGSASGNTIYF.

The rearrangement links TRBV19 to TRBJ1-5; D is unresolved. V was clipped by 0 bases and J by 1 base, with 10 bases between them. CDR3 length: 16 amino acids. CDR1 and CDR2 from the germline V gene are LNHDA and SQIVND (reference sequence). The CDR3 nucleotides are TGTGCCAGTAGTATAGACCCCGTTAACAGCAATCAGCCCCAGCATTTT. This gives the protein CASSIDPVNSNQPQHF.

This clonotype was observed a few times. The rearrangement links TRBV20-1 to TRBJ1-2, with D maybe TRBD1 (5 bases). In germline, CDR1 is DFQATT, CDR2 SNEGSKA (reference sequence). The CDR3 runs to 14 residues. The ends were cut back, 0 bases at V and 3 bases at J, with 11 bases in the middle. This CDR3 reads CSAREPGGDYGYTF. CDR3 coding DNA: TGCAGTGCTAGAGAGCCGGGGGGAGACTATGGCTACACCTTC.

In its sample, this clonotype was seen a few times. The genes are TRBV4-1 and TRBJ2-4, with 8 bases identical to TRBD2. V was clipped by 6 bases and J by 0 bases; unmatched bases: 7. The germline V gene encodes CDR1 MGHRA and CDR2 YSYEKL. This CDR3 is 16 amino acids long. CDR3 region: CASSVGRGVAKNIQYF. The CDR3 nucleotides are TGCGCCAGCAGTGTTGGGCGGGGGGTAGCCAAAAACATTCAGTACTTC.

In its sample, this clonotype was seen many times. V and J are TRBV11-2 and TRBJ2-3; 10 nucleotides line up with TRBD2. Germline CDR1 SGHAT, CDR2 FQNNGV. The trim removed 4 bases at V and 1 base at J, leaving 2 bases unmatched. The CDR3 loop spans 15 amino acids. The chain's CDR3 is CASSSSGGRTDTQYF. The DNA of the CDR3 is TGTGCCAGCAGCTCTAGCGGGGGCCGCACAGATACGCAGTATTTT. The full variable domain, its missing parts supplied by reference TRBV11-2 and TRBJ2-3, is EAGVAQSPRYKIIEKRQSVAFWCNPISGHATLYWYQQILGQGPKLLIQFQNNGVVDDSQLPKDRFSAERLKGVDSTLKIQPAKLEDSAVYLCASSSSGGRTDTQYFGPGTRLTVL.

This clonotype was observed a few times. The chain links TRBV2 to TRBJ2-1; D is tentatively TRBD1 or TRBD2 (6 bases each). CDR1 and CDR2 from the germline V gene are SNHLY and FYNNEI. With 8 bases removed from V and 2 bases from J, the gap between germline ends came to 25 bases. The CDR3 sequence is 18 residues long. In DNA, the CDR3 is TGTGCCAGCCGAAAGGGGGGACCCCAACTTCGCGCCTACAATGAGCAGTTCTTC. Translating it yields CASRKGGPQLRAYNEQFF.

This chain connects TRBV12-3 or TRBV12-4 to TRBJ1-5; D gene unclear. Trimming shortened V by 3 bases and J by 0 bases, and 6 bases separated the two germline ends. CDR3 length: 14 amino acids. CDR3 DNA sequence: TGTGCCAGCAGTTTTGTCCATAGCAATCAGCCCCAGCATTTT. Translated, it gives CASSFVHSNQPQHF.

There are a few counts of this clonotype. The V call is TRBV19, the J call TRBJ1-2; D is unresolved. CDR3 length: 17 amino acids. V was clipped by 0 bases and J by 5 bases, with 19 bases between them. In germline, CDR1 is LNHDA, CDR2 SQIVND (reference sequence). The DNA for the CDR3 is TGTGCCAGTAGTATAGATCGCTGGCAGTCACACCGATATGGCTACACCTTC. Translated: CASSIDRWQSHRYGYTF.

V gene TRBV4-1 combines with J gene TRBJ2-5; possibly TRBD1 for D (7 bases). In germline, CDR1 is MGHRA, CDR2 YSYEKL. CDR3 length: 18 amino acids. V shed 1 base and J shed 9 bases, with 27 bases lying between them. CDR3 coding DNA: TGCGCCAGCAGCCAAGGTCATCCTTCGCCAGGGGGGTTCGGGGCCCAGTACTTC. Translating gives CASSQGHPSPGGFGAQYF.

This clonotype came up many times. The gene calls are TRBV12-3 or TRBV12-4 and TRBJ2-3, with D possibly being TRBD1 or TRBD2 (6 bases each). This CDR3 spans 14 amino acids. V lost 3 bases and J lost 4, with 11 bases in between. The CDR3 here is CASSFGGLADTQYF. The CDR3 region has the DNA TGTGCCAGCAGTTTCGGGGGCTTGGCAGATACGCAGTATTTT.

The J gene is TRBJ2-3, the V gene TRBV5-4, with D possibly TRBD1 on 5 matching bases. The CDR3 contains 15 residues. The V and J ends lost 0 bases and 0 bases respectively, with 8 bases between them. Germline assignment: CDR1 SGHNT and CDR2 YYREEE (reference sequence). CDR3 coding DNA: TGTGCCAGCAGCTTGGGAGACAGAAGCACAGATACGCAGTATTTT. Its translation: CASSLGDRSTDTQYF.

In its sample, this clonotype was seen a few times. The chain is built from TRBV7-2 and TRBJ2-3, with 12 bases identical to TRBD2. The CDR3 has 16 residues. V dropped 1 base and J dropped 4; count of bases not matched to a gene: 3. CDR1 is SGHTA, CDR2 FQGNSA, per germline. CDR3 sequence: CASSLGPSGGADTQYF. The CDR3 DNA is TGTGCCAGCAGCTTAGGCCCTAGCGGGGGGGCAGATACGCAGTATTTT.

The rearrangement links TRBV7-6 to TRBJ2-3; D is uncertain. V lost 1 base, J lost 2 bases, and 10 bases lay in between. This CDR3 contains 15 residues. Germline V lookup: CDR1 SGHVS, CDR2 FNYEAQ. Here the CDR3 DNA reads TGTGCCAGCAGCTTAGGTTTTCACACCACAGATACGCAGTATTTT. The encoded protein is CASSLGFHTTDTQYF.

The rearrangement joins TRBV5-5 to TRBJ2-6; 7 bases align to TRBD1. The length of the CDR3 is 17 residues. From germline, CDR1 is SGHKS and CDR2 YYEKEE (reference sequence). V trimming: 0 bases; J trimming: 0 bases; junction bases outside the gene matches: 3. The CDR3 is CASSLEGQNSGANVLTF. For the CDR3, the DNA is TGTGCCAGCAGCTTGGAGGGACAGAACTCTGGGGCCAACGTCCTGACTTTC. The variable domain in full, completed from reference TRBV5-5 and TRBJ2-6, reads DAGVTQSPTHLIKTRGQQVTLRCSPISGHKSVSWYQQVLGQGPQFIFQYYEKEERGRGNFPDRFSARQFPNYSSELNVNALLLGDSALYLCASSLEGQNSGANVLTFGAGSRLTVL.

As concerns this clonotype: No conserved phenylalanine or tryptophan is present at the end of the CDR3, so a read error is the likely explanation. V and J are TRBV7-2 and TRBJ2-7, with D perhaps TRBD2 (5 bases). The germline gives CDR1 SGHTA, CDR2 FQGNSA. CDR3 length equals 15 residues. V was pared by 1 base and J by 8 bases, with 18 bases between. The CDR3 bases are TGTGCCAGCAGCTTAGTCGTTTCTAGCTCAATACAGCAGTACTCC. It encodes CASSLVVSSSIQQYS.

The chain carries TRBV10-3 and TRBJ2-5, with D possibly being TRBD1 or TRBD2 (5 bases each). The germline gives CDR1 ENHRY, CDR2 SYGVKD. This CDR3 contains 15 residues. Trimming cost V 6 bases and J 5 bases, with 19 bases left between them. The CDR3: CAISGDTRAEETQYF. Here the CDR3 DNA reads TGTGCCATCAGCGGGGATACCAGGGCAGAGGAGACCCAGTACTTC.

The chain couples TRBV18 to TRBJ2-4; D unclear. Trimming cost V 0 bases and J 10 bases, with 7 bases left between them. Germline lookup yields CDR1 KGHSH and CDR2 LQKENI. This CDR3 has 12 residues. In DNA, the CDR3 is TGTGCCAGCTCACCACCGGACGGAATTCAGTACTTC. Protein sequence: CASSPPDGIQYF.

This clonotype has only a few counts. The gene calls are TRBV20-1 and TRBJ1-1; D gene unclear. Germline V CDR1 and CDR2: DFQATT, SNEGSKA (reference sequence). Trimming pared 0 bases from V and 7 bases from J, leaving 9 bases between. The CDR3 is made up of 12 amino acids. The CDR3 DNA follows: TGCAGTGCTAGAGATAGTGACCGTGAAGCTTTCTTT. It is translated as CSARDSDREAFF.

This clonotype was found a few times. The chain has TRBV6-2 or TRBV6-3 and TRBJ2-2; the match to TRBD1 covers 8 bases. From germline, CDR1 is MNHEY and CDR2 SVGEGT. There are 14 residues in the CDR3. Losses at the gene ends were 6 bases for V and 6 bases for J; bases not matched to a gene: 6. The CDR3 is CASSLTGGAGELFF. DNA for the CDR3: TGTGCCAGCAGCCTAACAGGGGGTGCCGGGGAGCTGTTTTTT.

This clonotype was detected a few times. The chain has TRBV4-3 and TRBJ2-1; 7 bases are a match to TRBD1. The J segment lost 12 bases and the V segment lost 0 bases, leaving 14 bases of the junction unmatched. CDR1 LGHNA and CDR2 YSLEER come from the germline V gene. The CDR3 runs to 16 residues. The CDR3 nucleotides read TGCGCCAGCAGCCAAGATCTTCCCCTTGGACAGGCGGGGCAGTTCTTC. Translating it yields CASSQDLPLGQAGQFF.

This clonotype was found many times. CDR3 nucleotides: TGCGCCAGCAGCAGGGACAGTTCGTATGGCTACACCTTC. This encodes CASSRDSSYGYTF. V gene TRBV5-1 combines with J gene TRBJ1-2, with TRBD1 identical over 7 bases. Germline assignment: CDR1 SGHRS and CDR2 YFSETQ. Losses at the gene ends were 4 bases for V and 5 bases for J; bases not matched to a gene: 5. CDR3 size: 13 residues. Drawing the rest from reference TRBV5-1 and TRBJ1-2, the complete variable domain is KAGVTQTPRYLIKTRGQQVTLSCSPISGHRSVSWYQQTPGQGLQFLFEYFSETQRNKGNFPGRFSGRQFSNSRSEMNVSTLELGDSALYLCASSRDSSYGYTFGSGTRLTVV.